Each of the 27 T cell receptor beta chains below was sequenced from the same sample in a study of cytomegalovirus exposure and HLA in healthy donors. PCR involved 60 Vbeta and 13 Jbeta primers. Clones were sequenced by immunoSEQ multiplex PCR, and TCRdb holds only the in-frame ones, with some missing. The profile covers 110,000 or so clones, with around 79% appearing a single time and around 1.4% taken by the ten largest. Sequencing input: PBMCs. The receptors were sampled from a woman aged 18-29 years in good health and CMV-seronegative.

The V gene is TRBV11-3, the J gene TRBJ2-5; weak D call: TRBD1 (6 bases). TRBJ2-7 matches the DNA end more closely, so the J call is doubtful. The CDR3 contains 13 residues. CDR1 and CDR2 (germline): SGHNT, YENEEA. The CDR3 reads CASSSEDSYEQYF. DNA for the CDR3: TGTGCCAGCAGTAGTGAGGACAGTTACGAGCAGTACTTC.

The rearrangement links TRBV15 to TRBJ2-1; D is perhaps TRBD1 (6 bases). Germline lookup yields CDR1 LNHNV and CDR2 YYDKDF (reference sequence). V lost 0 bases and J lost 5, with 11 bases in between. The length of the CDR3 is 15 residues. The CDR3 reads CATSREWDTNNEQFF. In DNA, the CDR3 is TGTGCCACCAGCAGAGAGTGGGACACCAACAATGAGCAGTTCTTC.

The V and J genes are TRBV9 and TRBJ2-3, with 8 bases aligning to TRBD2. The CDR3 length is 16 residues. The germline V gene has CDR1 SGDLS and CDR2 YYNGEE. The V gene end was trimmed by 0 bases and the J gene end by 2 bases; junction bases not matched to a gene: 5. The CDR3 protein is CASSVGLAGNTDTQYF. The CDR3 DNA is TGTGCCAGCAGCGTAGGGCTAGCGGGCAACACAGATACGCAGTATTTT.

The chain recombines TRBV10-2 with TRBJ2-7; D possibly corresponds to TRBD1 (5 bases). Trimming stripped 4 bases from V and 1 base from J, with 11 bases between. This CDR3 comprises 14 residues. CDR1 is WSHSY, CDR2 SAAADI, per germline. CDR3 in DNA: TGCGCCAGCAGTGTTAGGACAAATTCCTACGAGCAGTACTTC. Protein: CASSVRTNSYEQYF.

V is TRBV4-1 and J is TRBJ1-2; TRBD1 matches at 8 bases. This CDR3 has 19 amino acids. Germline V gene lookup returns CDR1 MGHRA and CDR2 YSYEKL. The V gene end was trimmed by 3 bases and the J gene end by 5 bases; junction bases not matched to a gene: 20. CDR3 region: CASSHPPQDRAQFMYGYTF. CDR3 coding DNA: TGCGCCAGCAGCCATCCCCCCCAGGACAGGGCCCAGTTCATGTATGGCTACACCTTC.

The chain has TRBV29-1 and TRBJ2-4, with a weak D call TRBD1 (6 bases). The V and J ends lost 7 bases and 12 bases respectively, with 22 bases between them. The length of the CDR3 is 13 residues. Germline CDR1 is SQVTM and CDR2 is ANQGSEA. Here the CDR3 DNA reads TGCAGCGCTTACCAAGGGGGATCGGGCAGTCAGTACTTC. Its protein product is CSAYQGGSGSQYF.

The chain joins TRBV29-1 to TRBJ1-2; the D gene is possibly TRBD1 (5 bases). The CDR3 consists of 13 residues. Looked up from germline, CDR1 is SQVTM and CDR2 is ANQGSEA. Trimming stripped 4 bases from V and 7 bases from J, with 16 bases between. The CDR3 loop is CSVGQTVYGGYTF. The CDR3 region has the DNA TGCAGCGTTGGCCAGACAGTTTACGGTGGCTACACCTTC.

This chain joins TRBV5-1 and TRBJ1-2; D uncertain. The CDR3 extends over 13 amino acids. Germline values: CDR1 SGHRS, CDR2 YFSETQ. V lost 0 bases to trimming and J lost 7 bases, with 10 bases between them. CDR3 sequence reads: CASSLEGEGGYTF. Written as DNA, the CDR3 is TGCGCCAGCAGCTTGGAAGGAGAGGGTGGCTACACCTTC.

The chain couples TRBV11-2 to TRBJ2-7; TRBD1 is a possible D gene (6 bases). The CDR3 spans 14 residues. V shed 5 bases and J shed 3 bases, with 14 bases lying between them. CDR1 and CDR2 from the germline V gene are SGHAT and FQNNGV. The CDR3 coding sequence is TGTGCCAGCAGCCCCTCACAGGGAAGCTACGAGCAGTACTTC. Amino acids: CASSPSQGSYEQYF. Together with reference TRBV11-2 and TRBJ2-7, the CDR3 gives the full variable domain: EAGVAQSPRYKIIEKRQSVAFWCNPISGHATLYWYQQILGQGPKLLIQFQNNGVVDDSQLPKDRFSAERLKGVDSTLKIQPAKLEDSAVYLCASSPSQGSYEQYFGPGTRLTVT.

V is TRBV4-2 and J is TRBJ2-4, with unresolved D. CDR3 size: 14 residues. The ends were cut back, 5 bases at V and 0 bases at J, with 8 bases in the middle. Per the germline V gene, CDR1 is LGHNA and CDR2 is YNFKEQ. CDR3 protein: CASSSLLAKNIQYF. The CDR3 nucleotides read TGTGCCAGCAGCTCCTTACTAGCCAAAAACATTCAGTACTTC.

The genes are TRBV12-2 and TRBJ2-3; the table gives TRBD2 as D, unverified against the DNA. TRBV12-2 is termed a pseudogene. This CDR3 is 20 amino acids long. The CDR3 reads CASRLASSGGELSSTDTQYF. CDR3 nucleotide sequence: TGTGCAAGTCGCTTAGCGTCTAGCGGGGGGGAGCTTTCTAGCACAGATACGCAGTATTTT.

The chain couples TRBV19 to TRBJ2-7, with a possible D match to TRBD1 (5 bases). Germline CDR1 and CDR2: LNHDA and SQIVND (reference sequence). The length of the CDR3 is 14 residues. V was pared by 2 bases and J by 3 bases, with 11 bases between. The DNA for the CDR3 is TGTGCCAGTAGTATAAGATGGGGCCACTACGAGCAGTACTTC. Protein sequence: CASSIRWGHYEQYF.

This sequence joins TRBV10-1 and TRBJ1-1; D is uncertain. The germline V gene encodes CDR1 WNHNN and CDR2 SYGVQD (reference sequence). The CDR3 consists of 13 residues. Trimming cost V 3 bases and J 3 bases, with 8 bases left between them. The DNA for the CDR3 is TGCGCCAGCAGTGAAAAGAGGGACACTGAAGCTTTCTTT. It codes for CASSEKRDTEAFF.

This chain joins TRBV5-8 and TRBJ1-5; no reliable D call. Germline V lookup: CDR1 SGHTS, CDR2 YDEGEE. V dropped 3 bases and J dropped 5 bases, with 15 bases sitting between them. The CDR3 length is 15 residues. CDR3 nucleotide sequence: TGTGCCAGCAGCTCTTACTCCGGGAGATATCAGCCCCAGCATTTT. Protein product: CASSSYSGRYQPQHF.

The chain recombines TRBV19 with TRBJ2-2, with TRBD2 matching over 8 bases. Germline loops: CDR1 LNHDA, CDR2 SQIVND (reference sequence). The CDR3 is 14 amino acids. J lost 0 bases, V lost 8 bases, and 2 bases had no gene match. The CDR3 spells CASEGLANTGELFF. Written as DNA, the CDR3 is TGTGCCAGTGAGGGACTAGCGAACACCGGGGAGCTGTTTTTT.

V gene TRBV18 combines with J gene TRBJ1-4, with D possibly being TRBD1 (5 bases). The V and J ends lost 3 bases and 0 bases respectively, with 8 bases between them. Germline assignment: CDR1 KGHSH and CDR2 LQKENI. This CDR3 spans 15 amino acids. CDR3 sequence reads: CASSPRQSTNEKLFF. The CDR3 DNA reads as TGTGCCAGCTCACCTAGACAGTCAACTAATGAAAAACTGTTTTTT.

The rearrangement uses TRBV7-8 and TRBJ1-1; no clear D gene. Trimming stripped 3 bases from V and 6 bases from J, with 14 bases between. Germline values: CDR1 SGHVS, CDR2 FQNEAQ. The CDR3 runs to 14 residues. This chain's CDR3 is CASSFYLGDAEAFF. CDR3 DNA sequence: TGTGCCAGCAGCTTTTATCTGGGAGACGCTGAAGCTTTCTTT.

The J gene is TRBJ2-1, the V gene TRBV6-1; TRBD2 agrees at 11 bases. Per the germline V gene, CDR1 is MNHNS and CDR2 is SASEGT. The ends lost 5 bases at V and 4 bases at J; junction bases unmatched: 4. The CDR3 covers 15 residues. The CDR3 DNA reads as TGTGCCAGCAGTTTAGCGGGAGGGACGTACAATGAGCAGTTCTTC. Its protein is CASSLAGGTYNEQFF.

The table lists this clone with a count of one. The chain couples TRBV9 to TRBJ1-2; 11 bases fit TRBD1. J was trimmed by 4 bases and V by 4 bases; bases with no gene match: 9. Germline loops: CDR1 SGDLS, CDR2 YYNGEE. The CDR3 has 16 residues. The CDR3 DNA reads TGTGCCAGCAGCTCCGCGGACAGGGGGCTAATCTATGGCTACACCTTC. Its protein is CASSSADRGLIYGYTF. The full variable domain, completed using reference TRBV9 and TRBJ1-2, is DSGVTQTPKHLITATGQRVTLRCSPRSGDLSVYWYQQSLDQGLQFLIQYYNGEERAKGNILERFSAQQFPDLHSELNLSSLELGDSALYFCASSSADRGLIYGYTFGSGTRLTVV.

V and J are TRBV27 and TRBJ2-7; 7 positions agree with TRBD2. The CDR3 loop spans 17 amino acids. Trimming took 5 bases from V and 5 from J; bases not matched to a gene: 18. Per germline, CDR1 MNHEY and CDR2 SMNVEV (reference sequence). CDR3 region: CASSPFTSAQMSHEQYF. The CDR3 bases are TGTGCCAGCAGTCCCTTCACTAGCGCCCAGATGTCCCACGAGCAGTACTTC.

The V call is TRBV11-2, the J call TRBJ2-7; 11 nucleotides match TRBD1. The germline gives CDR1 SGHAT, CDR2 FQNNGV. The CDR3 extends over 15 amino acids. The ends lost 2 bases at V and 6 bases at J; junction bases unmatched: 6. CDR3 in amino acids: CASSLWTGGSFEQYF. The CDR3 DNA follows: TGTGCCAGCAGCTTATGGACAGGGGGCTCTTTCGAGCAGTACTTC.

The chain uses TRBV6-5 and TRBJ1-1; D gene uncertain. In germline, CDR1 is MNHEY, CDR2 SVGAGI. This CDR3 is 15 amino acids long. The ends were cut back, 0 bases at V and 4 bases at J, with 12 bases in the middle. In DNA form, the CDR3 reads TGTGCCAGCAGTTACTCGACCGGGAGGTCCACTGAAGCTTTCTTT. It codes for CASSYSTGRSTEAFF.

The genes are TRBV5-1 and TRBJ1-1, with D maybe TRBD1 (5 bases). The CDR3 runs to 14 residues. Trimming removed 2 bases from V and 3 bases from J, with 11 bases in between. CDR1 SGHRS and CDR2 YFSETQ come from the germline V gene. CDR3 DNA: TGCGCCAGCAGCTTCAGGGACTTGGACACTGAAGCTTTCTTT. This translates into CASSFRDLDTEAFF.

V gene TRBV7-9 combines with J gene TRBJ1-2; TRBD1 might be the D (5 bases). The CDR3 totals 14 residues. CDR1 and CDR2 from the germline V gene are SEHNR and FQNEAQ (reference sequence). Trimming pared 1 base from V and 4 bases from J, leaving 10 bases between. The CDR3 sequence: CASSLGGVPYGYTF. DNA for the CDR3: TGTGCCAGCAGCTTAGGGGGGGTCCCCTATGGCTACACCTTC. Full variable domain (missing parts from reference TRBV7-9 and TRBJ1-2): DTGVSQNPRHKITKRGQNVTFRCDPISEHNRLYWYRQTLGQGPEFLTYFQNEAQLEKSRLLSDRFSAERPKGSFSTLEIQRTEQGDSAMYLCASSLGGVPYGYTFGSGTRLTVV.

V usage is TRBV5-1 and J usage is TRBJ2-1, with D possibly matching TRBD2 (6 bases). The germline CDR1 and CDR2 sequences are SGHRS and YFSETQ. This CDR3 has 15 residues. V dropped 0 bases and J dropped 9 bases, with 16 bases sitting between them. CDR3 loop: CASSLAGRDIGEQFF. The CDR3 region has the DNA TGCGCCAGCAGCTTGGCCGGGCGGGATATCGGTGAGCAGTTCTTC. Combining the CDR3 with reference TRBV5-1 and TRBJ2-1 gives the whole variable domain KAGVTQTPRYLIKTRGQQVTLSCSPISGHRSVSWYQQTPGQGLQFLFEYFSETQRNKGNFPGRFSGRQFSNSRSEMNVSTLELGDSALYLCASSLAGRDIGEQFFGPGTRLTVL.

With respect to this clone: An end of the junction does not agree with germline; a read error may underlie this. The CDR3: CASSQDAGQVLFF. CDR3 nucleotides: TGTGCCAGCAGCCAAGATGCGGGACAGGTTCTCTTCTTC. The chain is built from TRBV4-2 and TRBJ1-2; TRBD1 agrees at 8 bases. The germline CDR1 and CDR2 sequences are LGHNA and YNFKEQ. This CDR3 has 13 residues.

The V gene is TRBV5-1, the J gene TRBJ1-1; D is ambiguous. The CDR3 is 14 amino acids. Trimming took off 4 bases at V and 1 base at J, with 11 bases between the two ends. Germline values: CDR1 SGHRS, CDR2 YFSETQ. The CDR3 here is CASSPLIGNTEAFF. CDR3 nucleotides: TGCGCCAGCAGCCCTCTCATCGGGAACACTGAAGCTTTCTTT.